The 29 T cell receptor beta chains reported below all come from one sample, sequenced in a study of Graves' ophthalmopathy and Graves' hyperthyroidism. The authors amplified TCR beta CDR3 regions from RNA transcripts. Investigators did first-round RT-PCR with HTBI primers, then second-round multiplex PCR. Each CDR3 protein is one row after TCRdb ran MiXCR on the multiplex PCR reads. The sample has tens of thousands of distinct CDR3 sequences; over 45% are singletons. Material for sequencing was peripheral blood. These receptors were obtained from an adult man with Graves' ophthalmopathy.

The chain carries TRBV3-1 and TRBJ2-4; 9 nucleotides agree with TRBD1. CDR1 LGHDT and CDR2 YNNKEL come from the germline V gene (reference sequence). The CDR3 length is 16 residues. V was pared by 2 bases and J by 3 bases, with 5 bases of the junction left unmatched. CDR3 residues: CASSQTQGAGKNIQYF. The CDR3 bases are TGTGCCAGCAGCCAAACACAGGGGGCAGGCAAAAACATTCAGTACTTC.

In its sample, this clonotype was seen many times. The rearrangement joins TRBV20-1 to TRBJ2-3, with TRBD2 matching over 9 bases. The germline CDR1 and CDR2 sequences are DFQATT and SNEGSKA (reference sequence). CDR3 length equals 15 residues. V shed 1 base and J 3 bases; nucleotides not matched to a gene: 5. The CDR3 sequence is CSARGPAGGTDTQYF. DNA for the CDR3: TGCAGTGCTAGAGGACCAGCGGGAGGAACAGATACGCAGTATTTT.

This sequence joins TRBV6-1 and TRBJ2-3; D is ambiguous. The germline V gene encodes CDR1 MNHNS and CDR2 SASEGT. Trimming cost V 0 bases and J 11 bases, with 0 bases left between them. This CDR3 contains 9 residues. The CDR3 loop is CASSEAQYF. The CDR3 DNA reads as TGTGCCAGCAGTGAAGCGCAGTATTTT.

This clonotype is medium-sized by share. The V gene is TRBV2, the J gene TRBJ2-1; 12 bases align to TRBD2. The CDR3 consists of 13 residues. In germline, CDR1 is SNHLY, CDR2 FYNNEI. V gave up 6 bases and J gave up 7 bases; unmatched junction bases: 1. This chain's CDR3 is CASRTSGSNEQFF. The CDR3 coding sequence is TGTGCCAGCAGGACTAGCGGGAGTAATGAGCAGTTCTTC.

This chain's CDR3 is CSAGRDRGRQETQYF. The CDR3 DNA reads TGCAGCGCCGGCCGGGACAGGGGACGCCAAGAGACCCAGTACTTC. J is TRBJ2-5 and V is TRBV29-1, with 10 bases lining up with TRBD1. The V gene end was trimmed by 7 bases and the J gene end by 1 base; junction bases not matched to a gene: 9. The germline V gene has CDR1 SQVTM and CDR2 ANQGSEA. The CDR3 totals 15 residues.

The rearrangement joins TRBV2 to TRBJ2-1, with 8 bases lining up with TRBD1. This CDR3 has 16 amino acids. CDR1 and CDR2 (germline): SNHLY, FYNNEI. Trimming took 5 bases from V and 0 from J; bases not matched to a gene: 6. The CDR3 region is CASSKDRAISYNEQFF. CDR3 bases: TGTGCCAGCAGTAAGGACAGGGCAATCTCCTACAATGAGCAGTTCTTC.

As for this clonotype: A read error may produce the germline difference seen at one junction end. V and J are TRBV7-8 and TRBJ1-5, with D possibly being TRBD1 (5 bases). Per the germline V gene, CDR1 is SGHVS and CDR2 is FQNEAQ. This CDR3 region has 19 residues. The CDR3 DNA sequence: TGTGCCAGCAGCTTAATTTTGGTGAACGGGACGAAAAGCAGTCAGCCCCAGCATTTT. This codes for CASSLILVNGTKSSQPQHF.

The genes are TRBV7-9 and TRBJ1-6; no clear D. There are 11 residues in the CDR3. With 1 base removed from V and 10 bases from J, the gap between germline ends came to 2 bases. Germline V lookup: CDR1 SEHNR, CDR2 FQNEAQ (reference sequence). CDR3 DNA sequence: TGTGCCAGCAGCTTAGGCTCACCCCTCCACTTT. It yields the protein CASSLGSPLHF.

The CDR3 DNA is TGTGCCAGCACCCTATCCCCGTACGAGCAGTACTTC. Translated, it gives CASTLSPYEQYF. This chain connects TRBV6-2 or TRBV6-3 to TRBJ2-7; D is unresolved. The CDR3 is made up of 12 amino acids. CDR1 and CDR2 (germline): MNHEY, SVGEGT. Trimming took 7 bases from V and 4 from J, leaving 11 bases between them.

V gene TRBV10-1 combines with J gene TRBJ2-3; tentatively, D is TRBD2 (7 bases). The CDR3 is 15 amino acids. V gave up 6 bases and J gave up 5 bases, with 18 bases separating them. Germline-derived CDR1 and CDR2 are WNHNN and SYGVQD (reference sequence). The CDR3 is CASRKGGGKIDTQYF. Here the CDR3 DNA reads TGCGCCAGCAGGAAGGGGGGGGGGAAGATAGATACGCAGTATTTT.

By its share, this clonotype is medium-sized (0.01 to 0.1%). The gene calls are TRBV7-8 and TRBJ1-4; D not certain. The CDR3 is 13 residues long. Germline loops: CDR1 SGHVS, CDR2 FQNEAQ. V was pared by 5 bases and J by 8 bases, with 12 bases between. CDR3 bases: TGTGCCAGCAGCCGTCGCGGCTACGAAAAACTGTTTTTT. Amino acid sequence: CASSRRGYEKLFF.

The rearrangement links TRBV5-1 to TRBJ1-5; D call uncertain. The germline gives CDR1 SGHRS, CDR2 YFSETQ. Trimming left V 0 bases short and J 2 bases short, with 6 bases between. The CDR3 totals 14 residues. This CDR3 is CASSLEAGNQPQHF. DNA for the CDR3: TGCGCCAGCAGCTTGGAGGCAGGCAATCAGCCCCAGCATTTT.

This chain links TRBV7-9 with TRBJ1-1; TRBD1 aligns across 8 bases. V lost 4 bases and J lost 7; bases outside the gene matches: 5. In germline, CDR1 is SEHNR, CDR2 FQNEAQ (reference sequence). The CDR3 covers 13 residues. CDR3 DNA: TGTGCCAGCAGCTCCGGACAGGGAGTTGAAGCTTTCTTT. This translates into CASSSGQGVEAFF.

J is TRBJ1-1 and V is TRBV5-1, with D possibly TRBD1 on 6 matching bases. From germline, CDR1 is SGHRS and CDR2 YFSETQ. This CDR3 has 13 amino acids. V was trimmed by 0 bases and J by 4 bases, leaving 7 bases between them. In DNA, the CDR3 is TGCGCCAGCAGCTTGGACAGGGCCACTGAAGCTTTCTTT. This encodes CASSLDRATEAFF.

In its sample, this clonotype was seen a few times. The chain combines TRBV24-1 with TRBJ2-1; D remains ambiguous. Per the germline V gene, CDR1 is KGHDR and CDR2 is SFDVKD. Trimming stripped 1 base from V and 8 bases from J, with 17 bases between. CDR3 size: 16 residues. The CDR3 loop is CATSDLPGLDPHEQFF. The CDR3 DNA reads TGTGCCACCAGTGATTTACCCGGGTTAGATCCCCATGAGCAGTTCTTC.

This sequence joins TRBV29-1 and TRBJ1-2; TRBD1 aligns across 9 bases. The V gene end was trimmed by 3 bases and the J gene end by 7 bases; junction bases not matched to a gene: 6. Germline V gives CDR1 SQVTM, CDR2 ANQGSEA. The CDR3 is 13 amino acids. This CDR3 is CSVDRGTGFGYTF. CDR3 DNA sequence: TGCAGCGTTGACCGAGGGACAGGGTTTGGCTACACCTTC. Full variable domain (rest looked up from reference TRBV29-1 and TRBJ1-2): SAVISQKPSRDICQRGTSLTIQCQVDSQVTMMFWYRQQPGQSLTLIATANQGSEATYESGFVIDKFPISRPNLTFSTLTVSNMSPEDSSIYLCSVDRGTGFGYTFGSGTRLTVV.

This sequence joins TRBV13 and TRBJ2-1; the D gene is possibly TRBD1 (6 bases). V was trimmed by 1 base and J by 12 bases, leaving 10 bases between them. The CDR3 runs to 12 residues. The germline gives CDR1 PRHDT, CDR2 FYEKMQ (reference sequence). CDR3 DNA: TGTGCCAGCAGCTTAGACTCACAGGGGCAGTTCTTC. It translates to CASSLDSQGQFF. Full variable domain (remainder filled in from reference TRBV13 and TRBJ2-1): AAGVIQSPRHLIKEKRETATLKCYPIPRHDTVYWYQQGPGQDPQFLISFYEKMQSDKGSIPDRFSAQQFSDYHSELNMSSLELGDSALYFCASSLDSQGQFFGPGTRLTVL.

This clonotype is medium-sized (0.01 to 0.1%) within its sample. CDR3 DNA: TGCAGCGTTAAACGTAGGACAGGGCGTACCTACGAGCAGTACTTC. Protein: CSVKRRTGRTYEQYF. This rearrangement joins TRBV29-1 to TRBJ2-7; 8 nucleotides agree with TRBD1. Germline assignment: CDR1 SQVTM and CDR2 ANQGSEA. After removal of 5 bases from V and 2 bases from J, the junction contained 11 bases not matched to a gene. The length of the CDR3 is 15 residues.

The chain carries TRBV7-9 and TRBJ2-5; 10 nucleotides match TRBD2. CDR1 SEHNR and CDR2 FQNEAQ come from the germline V gene (reference sequence). The CDR3 is 12 amino acids. The CDR3 nucleotides are TGTGTCACAGAAGCGGGGGGGGAGACCCAGTACTTC. Protein sequence: CVTEAGGETQYF. The full variable domain, with the rest looked up from reference TRBV7-9 and TRBJ2-5, is DTGVSQNPRHKITKRGQNVTFRCDPISEHNRLYWYRQTLGQGPEFLTYFQNEAQLEKSRLLSDRFSAERPKGSFSTLEIQRTEQGDSAMYLCVTEAGGETQYFGPGTRLLVL.

In its sample, this clonotype was seen many times. V is TRBV7-3 and J is TRBJ2-3; D remains ambiguous. The germline V and J ends were trimmed by 5 bases and 0 bases, with 15 bases remaining between them. This CDR3 is 16 amino acids long. Per germline, CDR1 SGHTA and CDR2 FQGTGA. The CDR3 DNA follows: TGTGCCAGCAGCCCAGGACGGTTTAGGAGCACAGATACGCAGTATTTT. Encoded protein: CASSPGRFRSTDTQYF.

This chain joins TRBV19 and TRBJ1-6; 7 bases align to TRBD1. The CDR3 runs 14 residues. The germline gives CDR1 LNHDA, CDR2 SQIVND (reference sequence). J was trimmed by 4 bases and V by 8 bases; bases with no gene match: 5. In nucleotides, the CDR3 is TGTGCCAGTGGACCGGGACAGTATAATTCACCCCTCCACTTT. Translated: CASGPGQYNSPLHF.

The rearrangement links TRBV12-3 or TRBV12-4 to TRBJ2-7, with D unclear. With 6 bases removed from V and 3 bases from J, the gap between germline ends came to 12 bases. This CDR3 is 13 amino acids long. The CDR3 is CASSHYVDYEQYF. In DNA, the CDR3 is TGTGCCAGCAGCCATTATGTAGACTACGAGCAGTACTTC.

V is TRBV24-1 and J is TRBJ1-4; perhaps TRBD1 as D (6 bases). Germline V gene data show CDR1 as KGHDR and CDR2 as SFDVKD. V was shortened by 2 bases and J by 7 bases, with 13 bases between the two germline ends. The CDR3 covers 15 residues. CDR3 DNA sequence: TGTGCCACCAGTGATTCCCAGGGGCCGTCTGAAAAACTGTTTTTT. Amino acid sequence: CATSDSQGPSEKLFF.

Remarks on this clonotype: In this CDR3 the conserved last residue, phenylalanine or tryptophan, is missing, so a read error is likely. This CDR3 reads CASSLLLQGGGETQYR. The CDR3 DNA follows: TGTGCCAGCAGCTTGTTGCTCCAGGGTGGGGGAGAGACCCAGTACCGC. The chain has TRBV5-6 and TRBJ2-5; D might be TRBD1 or TRBD2, each matching 5 bases. In germline, CDR1 is SGHDT, CDR2 YYEEEE. V dropped 1 base and J dropped 4 bases, with 17 bases sitting between them. The CDR3 is made up of 16 amino acids.

The CDR3 nucleotides are TGCAGTGCTTACGCCAGGGGGAACGAGCAGTACTTC. This encodes CSAYARGNEQYF. The V gene is TRBV20-1, the J gene TRBJ2-7, with 7 positions matching TRBD1. This CDR3 region has 12 residues. V was pared by 5 bases and J by 5 bases, with 6 bases of the junction left unmatched. Germline loops: CDR1 DFQATT, CDR2 SNEGSKA (reference sequence).

V gene TRBV7-6 combines with J gene TRBJ2-1, with TRBD1 matching 9 bases. From germline, CDR1 is SGHVS and CDR2 FNYEAQ. This CDR3 spans 15 amino acids. Losses at the gene ends were 4 bases for V and 6 bases for J; bases not matched to a gene: 7. Here the CDR3 DNA reads TGTGCCAGCAGCTCCGAAACGACAGGGGGCAATGAGCAGTTCTTC. Protein: CASSSETTGGNEQFF.

This clonotype has a count of ten or more. The CDR3 region is CASSAEWASQETQYF. The CDR3 DNA is TGTGCCAGCAGTGCGGAGTGGGCTAGCCAAGAGACCCAGTACTTC. The chain carries TRBV9 and TRBJ2-5; no firm D call. CDR3 length equals 15 residues. V was shortened by 5 bases and J by 1 base, with 15 bases between the two germline ends. Germline V gene data show CDR1 as SGDLS and CDR2 as YYNGEE.

The V and J genes are TRBV7-9 and TRBJ1-5, with TRBD1 as a possible D gene (6 bases). Germline loops: CDR1 SEHNR, CDR2 FQNEAQ (reference sequence). The CDR3 length is 12 residues. The ends were cut back, 5 bases at V and 10 bases at J, with 12 bases in the middle. This chain's CDR3 is CASSPTGSPQHF. The CDR3 DNA reads as TGTGCCAGCAGCCCTACAGGGTCACCCCAGCATTTT. The full variable domain, in which reference TRBV7-9 and TRBJ1-5 provide the parts outside the CDR3, is DTGVSQNPRHKITKRGQNVTFRCDPISEHNRLYWYRQTLGQGPEFLTYFQNEAQLEKSRLLSDRFSAERPKGSFSTLEIQRTEQGDSAMYLCASSPTGSPQHFGDGTRLSIL.

This sequence joins TRBV15 and TRBJ2-7; D uncertain. V was clipped by 9 bases and J by 7 bases, with 10 bases between them. The CDR3 extends over 10 amino acids. Germline V gives CDR1 LNHNV, CDR2 YYDKDF (reference sequence). CDR3 nucleotides: TGTGCCACATCGATAGGGGAGCAGTACTTC. It yields the protein CATSIGEQYF. The whole variable domain, filled in from reference TRBV15 and TRBJ2-7, reads DAMVIQNPRYQVTQFGKPVTLSCSQTLNHNVMYWYQQKSSQAPKLLFHYYDKDFNNEADTPDNFQSRRPNTSFCFLDIRSPGLGDTAMYLCATSIGEQYFGPGTRLTVT.